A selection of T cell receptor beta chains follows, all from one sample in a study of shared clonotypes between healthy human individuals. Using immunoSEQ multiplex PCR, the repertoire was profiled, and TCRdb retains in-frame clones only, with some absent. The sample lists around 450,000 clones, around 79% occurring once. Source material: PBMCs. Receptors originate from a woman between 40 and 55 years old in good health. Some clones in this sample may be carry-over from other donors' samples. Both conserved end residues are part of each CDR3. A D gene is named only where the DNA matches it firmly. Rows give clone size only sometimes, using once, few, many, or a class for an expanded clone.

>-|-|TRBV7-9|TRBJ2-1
TGTGCCAGCAGCTCATTACTAGCCGCCAATGAGCAGTTCTTC
CASSSLLAANEQFF
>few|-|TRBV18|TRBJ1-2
TGTGCCAGCTCACCAGGGGAGGGCTATGGCTACACCTTC
CASSPGEGYGYTF
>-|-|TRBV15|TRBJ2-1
TGTGCCACCAGCAGAGATATTGAGCAGTTCTTC
CATSRDIEQFF
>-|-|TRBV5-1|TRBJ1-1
TGCGCCAGCAGTTCTCCGACCTCGAGCACTGAAGCTTTCTTT
CASSSPTSSTEAFF
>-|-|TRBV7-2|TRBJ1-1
TGTGCCAGCAGCCGTGGGGCGGGGATGAACACTGAAGCTTTCTTT
CASSRGAGMNTEAFF
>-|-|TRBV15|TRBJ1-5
TGTGCCACCAGCAGAGTTCAGGGGCAGGAACAGCCCCAGCATTTT
CATSRVQGQEQPQHF
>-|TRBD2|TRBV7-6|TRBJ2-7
TGTGCCAGCAGCCTCGGGGGGCTAGCGGGAGGGCCTCGCGGCGAGCAGTACTTC
CASSLGGLAGGPRGEQYF
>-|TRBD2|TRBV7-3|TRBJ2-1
TGTGCCAGCAGCTTAATAGCGGGGGCCTACAATGAGCAGTTCTTC
CASSLIAGAYNEQFF
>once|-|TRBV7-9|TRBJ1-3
TGTGCCAGCAGCGCGGGTTTTTCTGGAAACACCATATATTTT
CASSAGFSGNTIYF
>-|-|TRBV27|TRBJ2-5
TGTGCCAGCAGTTTATATTCCCACAGGGATGGGGAGACCCAGTACTTC
CASSLYSHRDGETQYF
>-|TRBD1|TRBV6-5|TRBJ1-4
TGTGCCAGCAGCCCCGGGACAGGGGGCGAAAAACTGTTTTTT
CASSPGTGGEKLFF
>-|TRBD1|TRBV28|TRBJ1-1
TGTGCCAGCGGCGGACAGGGGGCGCGCACTGAAGCTTTCTTT
CASGGQGARTEAFF
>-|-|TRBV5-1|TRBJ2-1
TGCGCCAGCAGCTTGACGGTAGAGCAGTTCTTC
CASSLTVEQFF
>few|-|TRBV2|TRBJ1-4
TGTGCCAGCAGTGCTCCCATTGGGGACAATCTGTTTTTT
CASSAPIGDNLFF
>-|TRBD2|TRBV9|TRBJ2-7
TGTGCCAGCAGCGTAGGGCTAGCGGGAGACTCCTACGAGCAGTACTTC
CASSVGLAGDSYEQYF
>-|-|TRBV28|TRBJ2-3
TGTGCCAGCAGTTTAGATGCAGCCACAGATACGCAGTATTTT
CASSLDAATDTQYF
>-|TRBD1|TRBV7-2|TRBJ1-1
TGTGCCAGCAGCCAAAGGGGGTGGGGGACAGTGAACACTGAAGCTTTCTTT
CASSQRGWGTVNTEAFF
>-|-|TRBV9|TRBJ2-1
TGTGCCAGCAGCGTAGTGGCCGTTCAGGGTGAGCAGTTCTTC
CASSVVAVQGEQFF
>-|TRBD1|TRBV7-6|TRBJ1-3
TGTGCCAGCCTCCCGACAGGGGCCATTGGAAACACCATATATTTT
CASLPTGAIGNTIYF
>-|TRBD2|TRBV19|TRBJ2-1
TGTGCCAGTATTAGAGAACTAGCGGGAGGGCCCAATGAGCAGTTCTTC
CASIRELAGGPNEQFF
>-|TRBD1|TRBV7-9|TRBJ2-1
TGTGCCAGCAGCTCAGGGGGCTCCTACAATGAGCAGTTCTTC
CASSSGGSYNEQFF
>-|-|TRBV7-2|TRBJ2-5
TGTGCCAGCAGCTTACAGTCAGCCCGGGAGACCCAGTACTTC
CASSLQSARETQYF
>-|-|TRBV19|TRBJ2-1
TGTGCCAGTAGTAGAGGGGGTAGCGGAGACAATGAGCAGTTCTTC
CASSRGGSGDNEQFF
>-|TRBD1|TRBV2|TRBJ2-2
TGTGCCAGCAGAACAGGGGGCGCGAACACCGGGGAGCTGTTTTTT
CASRTGGANTGELFF
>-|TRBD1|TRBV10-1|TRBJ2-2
TGCGCCAGCATCCGGGACAGGAACACCGGGGAGCTGTTTTTT
CASIRDRNTGELFF
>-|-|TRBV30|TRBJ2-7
TGTGCCTGGAACGGGGCCACCTACGAGCAGTACTTC
CAWNGATYEQYF
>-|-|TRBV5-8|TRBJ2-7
TGTGCCAGCACCCCCGAGGGCGTTTACGAGCAGTACTTC
CASTPEGVYEQYF